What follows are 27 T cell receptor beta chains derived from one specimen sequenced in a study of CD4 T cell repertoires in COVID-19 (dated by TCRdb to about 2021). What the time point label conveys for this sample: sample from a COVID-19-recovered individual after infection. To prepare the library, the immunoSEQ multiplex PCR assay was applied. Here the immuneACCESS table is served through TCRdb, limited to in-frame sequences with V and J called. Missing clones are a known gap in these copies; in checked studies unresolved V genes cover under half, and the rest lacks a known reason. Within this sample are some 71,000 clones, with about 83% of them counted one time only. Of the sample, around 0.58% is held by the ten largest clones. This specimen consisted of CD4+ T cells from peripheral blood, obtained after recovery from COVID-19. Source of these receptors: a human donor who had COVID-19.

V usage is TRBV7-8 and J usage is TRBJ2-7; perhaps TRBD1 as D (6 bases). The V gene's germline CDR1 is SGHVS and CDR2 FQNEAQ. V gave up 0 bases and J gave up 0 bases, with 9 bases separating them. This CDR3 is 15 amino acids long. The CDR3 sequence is CASSLARDTSYEQYF. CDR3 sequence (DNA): TGTGCCAGCAGCTTAGCGAGGGACACCTCCTACGAGCAGTACTTC.

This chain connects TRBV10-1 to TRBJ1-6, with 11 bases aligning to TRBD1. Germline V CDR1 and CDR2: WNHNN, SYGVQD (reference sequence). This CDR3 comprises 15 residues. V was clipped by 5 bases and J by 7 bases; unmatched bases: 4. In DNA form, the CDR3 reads TGCGCCAGCAGTCGCCGGACAGGGGGCAATTCACCCCTCCACTTT. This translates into CASSRRTGGNSPLHF.

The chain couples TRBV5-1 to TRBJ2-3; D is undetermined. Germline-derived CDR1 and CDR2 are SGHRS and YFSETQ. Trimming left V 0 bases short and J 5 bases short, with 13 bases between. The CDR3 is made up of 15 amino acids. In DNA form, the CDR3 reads TGCGCCAGCAGCTTGGGTAGCATGAGCCAAGATACGCAGTATTTT. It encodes CASSLGSMSQDTQYF.

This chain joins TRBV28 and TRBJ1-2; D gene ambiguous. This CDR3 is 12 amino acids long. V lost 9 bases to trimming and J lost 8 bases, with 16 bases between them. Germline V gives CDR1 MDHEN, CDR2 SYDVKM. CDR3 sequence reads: CASRPRLPGYTF. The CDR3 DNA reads TGTGCCAGTAGGCCCCGCCTGCCCGGCTACACCTTC.

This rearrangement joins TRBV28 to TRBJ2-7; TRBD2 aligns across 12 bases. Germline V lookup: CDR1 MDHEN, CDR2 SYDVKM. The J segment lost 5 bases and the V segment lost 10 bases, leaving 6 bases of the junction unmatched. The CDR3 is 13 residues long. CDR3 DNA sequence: TGTGCCATCACTAGCGGGGGGAGGAACGAGCAGTACTTC. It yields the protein CAITSGGRNEQYF.

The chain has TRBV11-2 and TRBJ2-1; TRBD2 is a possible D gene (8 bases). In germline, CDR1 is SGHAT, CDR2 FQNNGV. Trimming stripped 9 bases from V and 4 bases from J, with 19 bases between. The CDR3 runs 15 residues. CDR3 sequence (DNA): TGTGCCAGTGGAGGGGGCAGCGGGGGTTACAATGAGCAGTTCTTC. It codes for CASGGGSGGYNEQFF.

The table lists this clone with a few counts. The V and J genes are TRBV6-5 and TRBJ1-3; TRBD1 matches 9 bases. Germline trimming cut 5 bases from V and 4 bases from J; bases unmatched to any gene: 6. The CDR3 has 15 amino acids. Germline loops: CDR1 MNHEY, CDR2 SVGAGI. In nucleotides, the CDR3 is TGTGCCAGCAGTCTGGACAGGGGCTCCGGAAACACCATATATTTT. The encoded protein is CASSLDRGSGNTIYF.

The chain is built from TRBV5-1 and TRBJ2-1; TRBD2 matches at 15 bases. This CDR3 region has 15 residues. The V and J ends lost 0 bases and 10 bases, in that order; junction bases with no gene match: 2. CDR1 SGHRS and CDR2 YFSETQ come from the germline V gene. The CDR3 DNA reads TGCGCCAGCAGCTTGGAAGGGACTAGCGGGAGGGAGCAGTTCTTC. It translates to CASSLEGTSGREQFF.

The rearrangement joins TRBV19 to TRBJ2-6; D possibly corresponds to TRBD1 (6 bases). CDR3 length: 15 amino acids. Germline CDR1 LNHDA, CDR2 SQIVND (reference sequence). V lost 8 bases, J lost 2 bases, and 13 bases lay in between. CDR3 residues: CASHIQGTGANVLTF. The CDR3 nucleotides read TGTGCCAGTCACATCCAGGGGACTGGGGCCAACGTCCTGACTTTC.

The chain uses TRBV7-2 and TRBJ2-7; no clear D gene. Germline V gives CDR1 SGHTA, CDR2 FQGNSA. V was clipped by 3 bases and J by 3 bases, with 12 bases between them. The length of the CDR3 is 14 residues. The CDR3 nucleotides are TGTGCCAGCAGCTTTCGGCCCGACGGCTACGAGCAGTACTTC. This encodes CASSFRPDGYEQYF.

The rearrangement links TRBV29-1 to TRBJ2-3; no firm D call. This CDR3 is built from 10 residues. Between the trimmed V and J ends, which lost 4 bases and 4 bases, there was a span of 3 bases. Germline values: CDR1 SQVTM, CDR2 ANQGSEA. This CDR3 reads CSVGSDTQYF. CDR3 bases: TGCAGCGTTGGGTCAGATACGCAGTATTTT.

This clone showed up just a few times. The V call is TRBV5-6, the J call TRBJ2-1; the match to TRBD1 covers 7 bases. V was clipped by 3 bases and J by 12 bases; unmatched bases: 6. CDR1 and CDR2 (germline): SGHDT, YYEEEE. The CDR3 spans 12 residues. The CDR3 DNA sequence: TGTGCCAGCAGCTCTGCAACAGGGGTGCAGTTCTTC. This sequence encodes CASSSATGVQFF.

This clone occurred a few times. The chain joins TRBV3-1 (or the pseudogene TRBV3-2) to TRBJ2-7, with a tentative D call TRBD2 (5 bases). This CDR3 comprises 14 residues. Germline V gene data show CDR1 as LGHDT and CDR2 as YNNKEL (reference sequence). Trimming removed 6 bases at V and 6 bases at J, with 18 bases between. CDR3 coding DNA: TGTGCCAGCAGGGGAGAACTAGAGGTTAGCGAGCAGTACTTC. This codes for CASRGELEVSEQYF.

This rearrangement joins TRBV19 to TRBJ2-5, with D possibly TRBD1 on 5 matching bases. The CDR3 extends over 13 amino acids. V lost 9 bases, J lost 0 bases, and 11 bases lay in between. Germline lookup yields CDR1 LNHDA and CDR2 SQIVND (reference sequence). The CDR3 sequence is CASTTANQETQYF. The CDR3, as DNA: TGTGCCAGCACGACAGCCAACCAAGAGACCCAGTACTTC.

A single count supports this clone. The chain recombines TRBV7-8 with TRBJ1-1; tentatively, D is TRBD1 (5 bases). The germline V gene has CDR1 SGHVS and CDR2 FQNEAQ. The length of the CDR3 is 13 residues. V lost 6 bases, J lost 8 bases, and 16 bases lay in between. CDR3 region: CASSRQGTSEAFF. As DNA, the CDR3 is TGTGCCAGCAGTCGTCAAGGGACCTCCGAAGCTTTCTTT.

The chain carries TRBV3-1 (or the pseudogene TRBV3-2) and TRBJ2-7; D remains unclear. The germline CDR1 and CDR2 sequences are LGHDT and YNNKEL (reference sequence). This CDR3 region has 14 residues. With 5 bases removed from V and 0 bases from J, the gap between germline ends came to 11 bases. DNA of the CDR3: TGTGCCAGCAGCGCCCCCGGGTACTCCTACGAGCAGTACTTC. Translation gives CASSAPGYSYEQYF.

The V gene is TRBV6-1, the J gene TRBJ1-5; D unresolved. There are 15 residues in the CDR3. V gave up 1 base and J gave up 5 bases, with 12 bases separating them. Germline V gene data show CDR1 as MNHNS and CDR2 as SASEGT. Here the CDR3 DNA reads TGTGCCAGCAGTGAAGATAGGCAGAGGGATCAGCCCCAGCATTTT. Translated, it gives CASSEDRQRDQPQHF.

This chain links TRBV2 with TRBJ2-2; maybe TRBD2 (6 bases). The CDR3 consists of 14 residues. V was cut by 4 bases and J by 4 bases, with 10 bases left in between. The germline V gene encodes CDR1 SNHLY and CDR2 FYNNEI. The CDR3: CASSVTAGTGELFF. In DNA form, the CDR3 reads TGTGCCAGCAGTGTCACAGCGGGCACCGGGGAGCTGTTTTTT.

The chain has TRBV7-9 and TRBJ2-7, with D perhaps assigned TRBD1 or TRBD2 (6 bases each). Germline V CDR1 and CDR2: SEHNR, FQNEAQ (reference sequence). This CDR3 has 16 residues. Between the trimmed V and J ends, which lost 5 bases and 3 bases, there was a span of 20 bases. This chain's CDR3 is CASSDRLGGGVYEQYF. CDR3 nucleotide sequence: TGTGCCAGCAGCGACAGGTTGGGGGGAGGTGTCTACGAGCAGTACTTC. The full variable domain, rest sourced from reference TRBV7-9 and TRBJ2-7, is DTGVSQNPRHKITKRGQNVTFRCDPISEHNRLYWYRQTLGQGPEFLTYFQNEAQLEKSRLLSDRFSAERPKGSFSTLEIQRTEQGDSAMYLCASSDRLGGGVYEQYFGPGTRLTVT.

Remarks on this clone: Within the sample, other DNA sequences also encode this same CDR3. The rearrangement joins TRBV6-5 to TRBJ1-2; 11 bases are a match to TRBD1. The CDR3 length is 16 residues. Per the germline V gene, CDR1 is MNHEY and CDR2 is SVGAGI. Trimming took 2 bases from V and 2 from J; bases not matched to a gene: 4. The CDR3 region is CASSYIRTGGNYGYTF. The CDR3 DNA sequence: TGTGCCAGCAGTTACATAAGGACAGGGGGCAACTATGGCTACACCTTC.

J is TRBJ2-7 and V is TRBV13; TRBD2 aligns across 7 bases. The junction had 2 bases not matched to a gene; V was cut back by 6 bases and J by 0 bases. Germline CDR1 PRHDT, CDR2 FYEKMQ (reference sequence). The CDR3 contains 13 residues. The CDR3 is CASRREISYEQYF. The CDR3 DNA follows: TGTGCCAGCAGGCGGGAGATCTCCTACGAGCAGTACTTC.

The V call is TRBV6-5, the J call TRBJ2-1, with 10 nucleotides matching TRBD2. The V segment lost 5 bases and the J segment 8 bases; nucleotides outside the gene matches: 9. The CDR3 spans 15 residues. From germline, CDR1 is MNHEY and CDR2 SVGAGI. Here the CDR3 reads CASSRSSGGSDEQFF. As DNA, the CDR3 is TGTGCCAGCAGTAGGTCTAGCGGGGGTAGTGATGAGCAGTTCTTC.

The CDR3 reads CASSLRTGRQFF. CDR3 in DNA: TGTGCCAGCAGCCTACGTACAGGGCGGCAGTTCTTC. The chain combines TRBV13 with TRBJ2-1, with a tentative D call TRBD1 (6 bases). This CDR3 is built from 12 residues. V dropped 5 bases and J dropped 12 bases, with 14 bases sitting between them. The germline V gene has CDR1 PRHDT and CDR2 FYEKMQ (reference sequence).

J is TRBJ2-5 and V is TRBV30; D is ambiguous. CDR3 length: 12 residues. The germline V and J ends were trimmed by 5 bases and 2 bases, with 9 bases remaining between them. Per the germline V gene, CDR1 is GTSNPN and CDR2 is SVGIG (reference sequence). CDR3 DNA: TGTGCCTGGGGGATATTTCAAGAGACCCAGTACTTC. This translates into CAWGIFQETQYF.

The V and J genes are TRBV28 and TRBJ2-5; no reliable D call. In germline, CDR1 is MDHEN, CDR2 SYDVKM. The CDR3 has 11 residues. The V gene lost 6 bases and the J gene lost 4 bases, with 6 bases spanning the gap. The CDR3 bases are TGTGCCAGCAGGGTGCGAGAGACCCAGTACTTC. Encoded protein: CASRVRETQYF.

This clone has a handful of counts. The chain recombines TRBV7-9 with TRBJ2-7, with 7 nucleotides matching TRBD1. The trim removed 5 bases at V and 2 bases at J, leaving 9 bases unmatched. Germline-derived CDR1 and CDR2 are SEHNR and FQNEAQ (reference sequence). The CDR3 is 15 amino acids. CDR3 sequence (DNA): TGTGCCAGCAGCAAACAGGGGCTAAACCCCTACGAGCAGTACTTC. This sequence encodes CASSKQGLNPYEQYF.

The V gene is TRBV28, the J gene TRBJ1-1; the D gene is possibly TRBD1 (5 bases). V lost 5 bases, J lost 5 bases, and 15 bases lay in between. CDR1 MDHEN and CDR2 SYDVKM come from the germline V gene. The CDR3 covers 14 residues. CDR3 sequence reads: CASSPPGGGTEAFF. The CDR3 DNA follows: TGTGCCAGCAGTCCCCCGGGGGGAGGTACTGAAGCTTTCTTT.